This is a list of T cell receptor beta chains from one sample in a study of T cells in Graves' hyperthyroidism and ophthalmopathy. TCRdb itself ran the multiplex PCR reads through MiXCR, one entry per CDR3 protein. The sample lists some 550,000 distinct CDR3 sequences, about 20% seen once, with about a quarter in the top ten. Source material: blood. The receptor source for this set is a man between 18 and 29 years old with Graves' hyperthyroidism. The CDR3 runs from the conserved cysteine through the conserved F or W. The D gene is left open where the match is weak. Clone size is stated in some rows and not others, as once, few, many or a class when expanded.

J gene,clone size,V gene,D gene,CDR3 protein,CDR3 DNA
TRBJ1-1,.,TRBV10-3,.,CAISSGGYTEAFF,TGTGCCATCAGTTCGGGGGGGTACACTGAAGCTTTCTTT
TRBJ2-5,many,TRBV11-2,.,CASSLDDEETQYF,TGTGCCAGCAGCTTAGATGACGAAGAGACCCAGTACTTC
TRBJ1-5,many,TRBV6-1,.,CASSKAARADSNQPQHF,TGTGCCAGCAGCAAAGCGGCGAGGGCAGATAGCAATCAGCCCCAGCATTTT
TRBJ1-1,.,TRBV5-1,.,CASRTGAEAFF,TGCGCCAGCAGGACCGGGGCTGAAGCTTTCTTT
TRBJ1-2,.,TRBV19,.,CASSTWPGDPGGYTF,TGTGCCAGTAGTACCTGGCCGGGGGACCCCGGTGGCTACACCTTC
TRBJ2-5,few,TRBV4-1,.,CASSQDANGETQYF,TGCGCCAGCAGCCAAGATGCAAACGGAGAGACCCAGTACTTC
TRBJ2-2,many,TRBV12-3/TRBV12-4,TRBD2,CASSSTSEGGELFF,TGTGCCAGCAGTTCAACTAGCGAGGGCGGGGAGCTGTTTTTT
TRBJ1-5,many,TRBV12-3/TRBV12-4,.,CASSWEVGQPQHF,TGTGCCAGCAGTTGGGAGGTTGGCCAGCCCCAGCATTTT
TRBJ2-7,.,TRBV5-1,.,CASSMTNSYEQYF,TGCGCCAGCAGCATGACCAACTCCTACGAGCAGTACTTC
TRBJ2-4,many,TRBV30,TRBD1,CARQGAAKNIQYF,TGTGCCCGACAGGGGGCGGCCAAAAACATTCAGTACTTC
TRBJ1-2,.,TRBV10-3,.,CAINKGDSGPYGYTF,TGTGCCATCAACAAGGGAGACAGTGGGCCGTATGGCTACACCTTC
TRBJ1-1,many,TRBV12-3/TRBV12-4,TRBD1,CASSLTSANRDRGWNTEAFF,TGTGCCAGCAGTTTAACTTCGGCGAACCGGGACAGGGGTTGGAACACTGAAGCTTTCTTT
TRBJ2-5,.,TRBV5-1,TRBD2,CASSPGLAGAVVTQYF,TGCGCCAGCAGCCCCGGACTAGCGGGGGCGGTGGTGACCCAGTACTTC
TRBJ2-5,.,TRBV6-5,TRBD2,CASSYGSGRAWETQYF,TGTGCCAGCAGTTATGGTAGCGGGAGGGCCTGGGAGACCCAGTACTTC
TRBJ2-7,.,TRBV20-1,TRBD1,CSARVAGGYYEQYF,TGCAGTGCTAGAGTCGCAGGGGGCTACTACGAGCAGTACTTC
TRBJ1-2,.,TRBV6-1,.,CASSETEVPNYGYTF,TGTGCCAGCAGTGAAACTGAAGTCCCTAACTATGGCTACACCTTC
TRBJ1-1,.,TRBV6-5,.,CASSYSHSNTEAFF,TGTGCCAGCAGTTACTCGCACAGCAACACTGAAGCTTTCTTT